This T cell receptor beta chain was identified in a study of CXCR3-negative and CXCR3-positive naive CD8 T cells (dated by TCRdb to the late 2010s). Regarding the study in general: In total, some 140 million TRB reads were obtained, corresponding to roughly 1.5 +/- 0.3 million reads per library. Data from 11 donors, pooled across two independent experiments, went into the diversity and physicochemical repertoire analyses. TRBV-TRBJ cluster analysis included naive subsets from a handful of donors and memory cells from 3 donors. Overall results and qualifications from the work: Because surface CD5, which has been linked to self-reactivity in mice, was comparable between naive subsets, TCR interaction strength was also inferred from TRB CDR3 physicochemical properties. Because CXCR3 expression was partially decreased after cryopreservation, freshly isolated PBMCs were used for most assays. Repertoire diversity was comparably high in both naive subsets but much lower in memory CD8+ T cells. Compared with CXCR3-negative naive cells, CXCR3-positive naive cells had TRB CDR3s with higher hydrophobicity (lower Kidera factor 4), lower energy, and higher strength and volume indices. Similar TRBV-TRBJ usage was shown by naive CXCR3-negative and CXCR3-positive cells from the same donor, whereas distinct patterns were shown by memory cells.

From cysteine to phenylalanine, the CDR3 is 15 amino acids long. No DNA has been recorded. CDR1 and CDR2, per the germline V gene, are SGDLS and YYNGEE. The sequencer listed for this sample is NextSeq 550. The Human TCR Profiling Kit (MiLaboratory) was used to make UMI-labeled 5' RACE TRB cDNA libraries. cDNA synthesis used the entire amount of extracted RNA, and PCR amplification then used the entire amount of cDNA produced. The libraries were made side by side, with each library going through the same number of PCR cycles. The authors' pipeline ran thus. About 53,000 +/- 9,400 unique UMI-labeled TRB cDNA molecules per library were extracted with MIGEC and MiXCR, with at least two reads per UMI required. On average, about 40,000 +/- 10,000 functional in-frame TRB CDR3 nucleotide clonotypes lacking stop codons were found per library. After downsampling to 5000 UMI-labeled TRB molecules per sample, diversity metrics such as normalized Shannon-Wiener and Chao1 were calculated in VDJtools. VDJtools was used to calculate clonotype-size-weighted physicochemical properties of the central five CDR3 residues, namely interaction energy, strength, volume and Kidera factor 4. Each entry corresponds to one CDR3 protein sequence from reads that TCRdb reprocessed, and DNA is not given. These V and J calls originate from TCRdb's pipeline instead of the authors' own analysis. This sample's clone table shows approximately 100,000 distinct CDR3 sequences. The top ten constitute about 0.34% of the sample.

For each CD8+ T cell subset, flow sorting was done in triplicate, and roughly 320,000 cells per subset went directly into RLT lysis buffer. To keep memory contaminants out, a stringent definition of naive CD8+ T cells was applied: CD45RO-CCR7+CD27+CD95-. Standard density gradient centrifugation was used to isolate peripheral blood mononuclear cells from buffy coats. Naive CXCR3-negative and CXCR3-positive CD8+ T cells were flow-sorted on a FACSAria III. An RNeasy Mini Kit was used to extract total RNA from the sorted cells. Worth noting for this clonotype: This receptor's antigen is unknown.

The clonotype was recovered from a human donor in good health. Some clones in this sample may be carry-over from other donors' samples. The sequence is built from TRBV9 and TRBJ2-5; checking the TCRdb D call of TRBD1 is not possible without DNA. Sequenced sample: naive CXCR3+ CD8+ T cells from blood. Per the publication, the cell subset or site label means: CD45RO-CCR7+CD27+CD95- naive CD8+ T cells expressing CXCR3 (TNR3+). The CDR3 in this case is CASSVGPNRVETQYF.